This T cell receptor beta chain came from a study of cytomegalovirus exposure and HLA in healthy donors. This clone was seen a single time. Antigen specificity is unknown. Overall study findings and caveats: The study found most TCR sequences rare, yet found some public TCRs in many donors. Other equally common chains were less clonally expanded than HLA-associated TCR beta chains, a later analysis showed. TRBV6-2, TRBV6-3 and some other V segments were excluded as indistinguishable.

Primers included in the PCR were 60 Vbeta and 13 Jbeta primers. Methods used by the authors: Later reanalysis found 60 million to 90 million unique TCR beta chains, around 10 million of them shared. Sequencing used immunoSEQ multiplex PCR; TCRdb keeps in-frame clones, though not all of them. That table is the source of V, J and clone size, and D and trimming were worked out from the DNA. The sample lists about 150,000 clones; 80% were seen once. The V gene's germline CDR1 is SGDLS and CDR2 YYNGEE. V lost 0 bases, J lost 0 bases, and 4 bases lay in between. The CDR3 consists of 14 residues. The chain has TRBV9 and TRBJ1-5; D ambiguous. The sequencing input was PBMCs. This clonotype was obtained from a man aged 25 to 40 in good health and CMV-seropositive. In nucleotides, the CDR3 is TGTGCCAGCAGCGTAGACGGTAGCAATCAGCCCCAGCATTTT. It encodes CASSVDGSNQPQHF.